The 21 T cell receptor beta chains below all came from one sample that was sequenced in a study of a mutant IDH1 vaccine in newly diagnosed glioma. Specified time point: week 23, last vaccination. All doses held 300 ug of mutant IDH1 20-mer peptide, with topical imiquimod. Their antigens are not known. The assay was immunoSEQ multiplex PCR, and TCRdb's table has in-frame clones only and misses some. The repertoire has about 30,000 clones, less than 90% of them found once; the top ten carry roughly 8%. The specimen was PBMCs, collected from a glioma patient whose treatment included an IDH1 peptide vaccine. The source of these receptors is a young woman with glioma.

This chain connects TRBV5-6 to TRBJ2-5, with D possibly called TRBD1 or TRBD2 (6 bases each). The V and J ends lost 1 base and 2 bases respectively, with 15 bases between them. The germline CDR1 and CDR2 sequences are SGHDT and YYEEEE. The CDR3 consists of 16 residues. The CDR3 DNA reads TGTGCCAGCAGCTTGTATAGGGGGGCAGTACAAGAGACCCAGTACTTC. Translating it yields CASSLYRGAVQETQYF.

The chain carries TRBV5-6 and TRBJ1-4; 10 bases match TRBD1. Per germline, CDR1 SGHDT and CDR2 YYEEEE. V lost 6 bases to trimming and J lost 10 bases; unmatched junction nucleotides: 21. The CDR3 spans 18 residues. CDR3 nucleotide sequence: TGTGCCAGCACCATCAGGGGGGGACAGGGGCAATCCATGGGAAAACTGTTTTTT. It specifies CASTIRGGQGQSMGKLFF.

The gene calls are TRBV30 and TRBJ1-2, with TRBD1 identical over 7 bases. The CDR3 loop spans 13 amino acids. Germline-derived CDR1 and CDR2 are GTSNPN and SVGIG (reference sequence). V gave up 8 bases and J gave up 0 bases; unmatched junction bases: 6. Here the CDR3 DNA reads TGTGCCCGCGGGACAGATACTAACTATGGCTACACCTTC. Its translation: CARGTDTNYGYTF. The full variable domain, its missing parts supplied by reference TRBV30 and TRBJ1-2, is SQTIHQWPATLVQPVGSPLSLECTVEGTSNPNLYWYRQAAGRGLQLLFYSVGIGQISSEVPQNLSASRPQDRQFILSSKKLLLSDSGFYLCARGTDTNYGYTFGSGTRLTVV.

The chain has TRBV19 and TRBJ2-1; 14 nucleotides agree with TRBD2. The CDR3 consists of 15 residues. V lost 6 bases, J lost 6 bases, and 4 bases stayed unmatched. The germline V gene encodes CDR1 LNHDA and CDR2 SQIVND (reference sequence). CDR3 sequence (DNA): TGTGCCAGTAGCCTGACTAGCGGGGGGGCCAATGAGCAGTTCTTC. This sequence encodes CASSLTSGGANEQFF.

The chain joins TRBV2 to TRBJ1-6; possible D gene TRBD1, 5 bases. CDR3 length: 16 residues. Deletions cut 6 bases from V and 9 bases from J, with 21 bases between. Germline-derived CDR1 and CDR2 are SNHLY and FYNNEI. The CDR3 spells CASRQDLQGLGSPLHF. In DNA, the CDR3 is TGTGCCAGCAGGCAGGATCTCCAGGGATTGGGTTCACCCCTCCACTTT. Complete variable domain (other parts from reference TRBV2 and TRBJ1-6): EPEVTQTPSHQVTQMGQEVILRCVPISNHLYFYWYRQILGQKVEFLVSFYNNEISEKSEIFDDQFSVERPDGSNFTLKIRSTKLEDSAMYFCASRQDLQGLGSPLHFGNGTRLTVT.

The chain joins TRBV6-1 to TRBJ1-2; 10 nucleotides match TRBD1. Trimming at V came to 0 bases and at J to 2 bases, leaving 3 bases not matched to a gene. Germline CDR1 is MNHNS and CDR2 is SASEGT. The CDR3 covers 16 residues. The CDR3 sequence: CASSEAPGQGNYGYTF. In DNA form, the CDR3 reads TGTGCCAGCAGTGAAGCGCCGGGACAGGGGAACTATGGCTACACCTTC.

This chain connects TRBV27 to TRBJ1-1, with D perhaps matching TRBD1 (5 bases). V lost 5 bases to trimming and J lost 0 bases, with 10 bases between them. The germline CDR1 and CDR2 sequences are MNHEY and SMNVEV (reference sequence). This CDR3 has 14 residues. This CDR3 reads CASSRGNLNTEAFF. The CDR3 DNA reads TGTGCCAGCAGTCGGGGGAATCTGAACACTGAAGCTTTCTTT.

This clone has only one observation. The chain has TRBV6-6 and TRBJ2-2, with D uncertain. This CDR3 has 12 amino acids. The V gene's germline CDR1 is MNHNY and CDR2 SVGAGI (reference sequence). The ends were cut back, 8 bases at V and 7 bases at J, with 11 bases in the middle. Here the CDR3 DNA reads TGTGCCAGCTTCCCCGGAATCGGGGAGCTGTTTTTT. As protein: CASFPGIGELFF.

This chain connects TRBV7-9 to TRBJ2-3; D not certain. The CDR3 sequence is 13 residues long. Trimming removed 5 bases at V and 0 bases at J, with 6 bases between. Germline-derived CDR1 and CDR2 are SEHNR and FQNEAQ (reference sequence). The CDR3 DNA is TGTGCCAGCAGCCACGGTAGCACAGATACGCAGTATTTT. Translated, it gives CASSHGSTDTQYF.

The V call is TRBV27, the J call TRBJ2-5, with D uncertain. CDR1 is MNHEY and CDR2 is SMNVEV in the germline V gene (reference sequence). The CDR3 spans 15 residues. Trimming removed 3 bases from V and 3 bases from J, with 14 bases in between. The CDR3 sequence: CASSFIEMQKETQYF. In DNA form, the CDR3 reads TGTGCCAGCAGTTTTATTGAGATGCAGAAAGAGACCCAGTACTTC.

The gene calls are TRBV30 and TRBJ1-2; D unclear. Germline CDR1 is GTSNPN and CDR2 is SVGIG (reference sequence). Trimming shortened V by 0 bases and J by 3 bases, and 8 bases separated the two germline ends. This CDR3 contains 13 residues. The CDR3: CAWSVRRDYGYTF. CDR3 bases: TGTGCCTGGAGTGTACGTCGGGACTATGGCTACACCTTC.

V and J are TRBV14 and TRBJ2-3; 11 bases line up with TRBD2. V lost 2 bases and J lost 6; bases outside the gene matches: 10. Germline V gene sequence: CDR1 SGHDN, CDR2 FVKESK. CDR3 length: 17 residues. This CDR3 is CASSQFIATSGADTQYF. The CDR3 DNA follows: TGTGCCAGCAGCCAATTCATCGCGACTAGCGGGGCCGATACGCAGTATTTT.

This clone occurred once. This chain links TRBV4-3 with TRBJ2-3, with D possibly TRBD2 on 6 matching bases. Germline V lookup: CDR1 LGHNA, CDR2 YSLEER. CDR3 length: 16 residues. The V gene lost 8 bases and the J gene lost 2 bases, with 20 bases spanning the gap. The CDR3 nucleotides are TGCGCCAGCGGGCTCGGAGTTGAGCGGGTCACAGATACGCAGTATTTT. This sequence encodes CASGLGVERVTDTQYF.

This clone was observed a single time. The chain carries TRBV7-9 and TRBJ1-1; no reliable D call. CDR3 size: 14 residues. The V gene's germline CDR1 is SEHNR and CDR2 FQNEAQ (reference sequence). The V end was cut by 5 bases, the J end by 1 base, with 11 bases between. Written as DNA, the CDR3 is TGTGCCAGCAGCCCCCGCCCCGGGAACACTGAAGCTTTCTTT. It codes for CASSPRPGNTEAFF.

The V and J genes are TRBV19 and TRBJ1-5; no clear D gene. CDR3 length: 15 amino acids. V lost 1 base to trimming and J lost 1 base, with 8 bases between them. CDR1 and CDR2 from the germline V gene are LNHDA and SQIVND (reference sequence). This CDR3 reads CASSIGEASNQPQHF. The CDR3 coding sequence is TGTGCCAGTAGTATAGGAGAGGCCAGCAATCAGCCCCAGCATTTT.

This chain links TRBV30 with TRBJ1-5; 8 nucleotides agree with TRBD1. The CDR3 contains 14 residues. V was clipped by 1 base and J by 4 bases; unmatched bases: 3. Germline V CDR1 and CDR2: GTSNPN, SVGIG (reference sequence). The CDR3 here is CAWSENRGNQPQHF. CDR3 DNA sequence: TGTGCCTGGAGTGAAAACAGGGGGAATCAGCCCCAGCATTTT.

The rearrangement links TRBV7-2 to TRBJ1-1; D unclear. Germline-derived CDR1 and CDR2 are SGHTA and FQGNSA. V shed 2 bases and J shed 0 bases, with 13 bases lying between them. This CDR3 is 16 amino acids long. The CDR3 nucleotides read TGTGCCAGCAGCTTAAAAGGCGCTGGATTGAACACTGAAGCTTTCTTT. Translated, it gives CASSLKGAGLNTEAFF.

The chain has TRBV9 and TRBJ1-5; maybe TRBD1 (6 bases). Looked up from germline, CDR1 is SGDLS and CDR2 is YYNGEE. CDR3 length: 15 residues. V lost 0 bases and J 4 bases, leaving 11 bases between the germline ends. The CDR3 loop is CASSVDGGTNQPQHF. CDR3 sequence (DNA): TGTGCCAGCAGCGTAGATGGAGGGACAAATCAGCCCCAGCATTTT.

The V call is TRBV7-9, the J call TRBJ2-2; weak D call: TRBD1 (5 bases). V lost 6 bases, J lost 3 bases, and 17 bases lay in between. This CDR3 is 16 amino acids long. The V gene's germline CDR1 is SEHNR and CDR2 FQNEAQ (reference sequence). CDR3 amino acids: CASRPDSSGDTGELFF. In DNA, the CDR3 is TGTGCCAGCAGACCTGACAGCTCTGGGGACACCGGGGAGCTGTTTTTT.

The chain recombines TRBV25-1 with TRBJ2-7; D remains unclear. This CDR3 has 13 amino acids. CDR1 MGHDK and CDR2 SYGVNS come from the germline V gene. Trimming pared 0 bases from V and 5 bases from J, leaving 8 bases between. CDR3 coding DNA: TGTGCCAGCAGTGAATATTCCGCGGACGAGCAGTACTTC. This translates into CASSEYSADEQYF.

The chain carries TRBV10-2 and TRBJ1-1; D is undetermined. Between the trimmed V and J ends, which lost 2 bases and 4 bases, there was a span of 5 bases. The germline V gene encodes CDR1 WSHSY and CDR2 SAAADI. The length of the CDR3 is 12 residues. CDR3 loop: CASSEGSTEAFF. The DNA of the CDR3 is TGCGCCAGCAGTGAGGGGAGCACTGAAGCTTTCTTT.